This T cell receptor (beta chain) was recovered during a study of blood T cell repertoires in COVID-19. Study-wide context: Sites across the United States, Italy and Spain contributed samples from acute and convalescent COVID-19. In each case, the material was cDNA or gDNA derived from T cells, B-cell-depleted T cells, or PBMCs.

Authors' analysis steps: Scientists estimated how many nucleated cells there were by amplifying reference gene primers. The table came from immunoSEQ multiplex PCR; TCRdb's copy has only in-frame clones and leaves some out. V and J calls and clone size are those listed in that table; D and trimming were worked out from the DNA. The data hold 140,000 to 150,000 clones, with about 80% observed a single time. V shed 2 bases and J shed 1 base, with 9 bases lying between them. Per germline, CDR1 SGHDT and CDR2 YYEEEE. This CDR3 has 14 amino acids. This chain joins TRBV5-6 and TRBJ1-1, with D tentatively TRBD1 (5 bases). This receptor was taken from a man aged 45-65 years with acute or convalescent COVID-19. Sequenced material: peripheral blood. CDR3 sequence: CASSFQGRNTEAFF. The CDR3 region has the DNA TGTGCCAGCAGCTTTCAGGGCCGGAACACTGAAGCTTTCTTT.